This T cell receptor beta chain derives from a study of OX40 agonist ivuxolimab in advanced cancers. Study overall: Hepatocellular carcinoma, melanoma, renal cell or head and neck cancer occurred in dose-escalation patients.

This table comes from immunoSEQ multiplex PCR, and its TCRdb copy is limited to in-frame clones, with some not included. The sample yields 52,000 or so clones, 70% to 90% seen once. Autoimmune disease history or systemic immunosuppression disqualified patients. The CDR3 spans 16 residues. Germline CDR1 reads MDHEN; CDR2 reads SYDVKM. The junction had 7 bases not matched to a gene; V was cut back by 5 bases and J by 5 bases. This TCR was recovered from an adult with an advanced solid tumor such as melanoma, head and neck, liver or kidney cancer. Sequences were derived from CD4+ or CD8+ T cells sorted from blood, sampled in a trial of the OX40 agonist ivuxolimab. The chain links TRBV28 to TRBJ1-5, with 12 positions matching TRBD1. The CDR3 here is CASSGRDRGRHQPQHF. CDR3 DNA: TGTGCCAGCAGTGGACGGGACAGGGGGCGTCATCAGCCCCAGCATTTT.